The present TCR beta chain was sequenced within a study of identical twins. Trimming cost V 0 bases and J 7 bases, with 24 bases left between them. This CDR3 has 18 residues. CDR1 is ENHRY, CDR2 SYGVKD, per germline. MiXCR was run by TCRdb on the 5' RACE reads, yielding one entry per CDR3 protein. Of hundreds of thousands of distinct CDR3 sequences in the sample, 15% to 20% were seen once. Separately, the same data were catalogued under a study of T cells expressing NK-cell markers.

The sequence was obtained from a young woman in good health. The chain joins TRBV10-3 to TRBJ1-1, with D possibly matching TRBD1 (5 bases). The sequenced sample consisted of PBMCs. In nucleotides, the CDR3 is TGTGCCATCAGTGAGTCGATCAAGAGGAGTTCAGGGCGAGGTGAAGCTTTCTTT. Residues: CAISESIKRSSGRGEAFF.